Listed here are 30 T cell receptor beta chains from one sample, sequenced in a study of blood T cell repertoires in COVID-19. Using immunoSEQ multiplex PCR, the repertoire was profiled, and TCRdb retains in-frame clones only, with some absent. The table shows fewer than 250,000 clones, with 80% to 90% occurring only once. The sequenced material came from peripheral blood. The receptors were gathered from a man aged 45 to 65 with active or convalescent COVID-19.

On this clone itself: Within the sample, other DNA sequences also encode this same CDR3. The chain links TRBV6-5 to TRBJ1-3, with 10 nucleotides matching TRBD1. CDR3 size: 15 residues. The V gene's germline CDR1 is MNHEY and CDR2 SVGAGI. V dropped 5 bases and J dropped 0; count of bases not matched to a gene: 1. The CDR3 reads CASSRDRGSGNTIYF. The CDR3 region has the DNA TGTGCCAGCAGTCGGGACAGGGGCTCTGGAAACACCATATATTTT.

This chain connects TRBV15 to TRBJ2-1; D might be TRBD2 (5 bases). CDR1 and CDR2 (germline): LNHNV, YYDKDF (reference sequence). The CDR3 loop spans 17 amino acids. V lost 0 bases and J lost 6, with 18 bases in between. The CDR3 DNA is TGTGCCACCAGCAGAGATGGTGGGCTAGACGCGGGCAATGAGCAGTTCTTC. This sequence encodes CATSRDGGLDAGNEQFF.

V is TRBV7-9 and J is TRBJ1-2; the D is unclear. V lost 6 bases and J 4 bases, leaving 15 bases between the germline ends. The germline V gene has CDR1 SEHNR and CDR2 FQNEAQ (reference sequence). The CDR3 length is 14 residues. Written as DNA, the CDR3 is TGTGCCAGCAGAAATGAGGCGTCCCCCTATGGCTACACCTTC. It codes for CASRNEASPYGYTF.

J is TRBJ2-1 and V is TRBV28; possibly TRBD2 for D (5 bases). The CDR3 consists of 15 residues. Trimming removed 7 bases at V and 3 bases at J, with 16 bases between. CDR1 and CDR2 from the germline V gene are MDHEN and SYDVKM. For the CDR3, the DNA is TGTGCCAGCACCCGCCCAGCGGACTTCTACAATGAGCAGTTCTTC. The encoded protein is CASTRPADFYNEQFF.

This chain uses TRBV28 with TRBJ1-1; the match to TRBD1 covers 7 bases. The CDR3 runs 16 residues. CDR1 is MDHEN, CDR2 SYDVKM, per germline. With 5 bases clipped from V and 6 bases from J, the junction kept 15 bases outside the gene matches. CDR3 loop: CASSTFTGVPFAEAFF. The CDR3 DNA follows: TGTGCCAGCAGTACATTTACAGGGGTCCCTTTCGCTGAAGCTTTCTTT.

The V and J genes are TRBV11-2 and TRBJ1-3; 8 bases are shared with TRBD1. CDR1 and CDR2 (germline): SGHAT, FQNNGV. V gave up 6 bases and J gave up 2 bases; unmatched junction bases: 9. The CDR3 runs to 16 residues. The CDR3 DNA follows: TGTGCCAGCAGTCGGACAGGGTTTGGAACTGGAAACACCATATATTTT. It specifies CASSRTGFGTGNTIYF.

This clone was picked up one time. The CDR3 region is CASSRSGTGGVYEQYF. As DNA, the CDR3 is TGTGCCAGTAGCCGATCAGGGACAGGGGGCGTATACGAGCAGTACTTC. V is TRBV19 and J is TRBJ2-7, with TRBD1 identical over 12 bases. V lost 6 bases to trimming and J lost 4 bases; unmatched junction nucleotides: 10. CDR3 length: 16 amino acids. Germline V gene data show CDR1 as LNHDA and CDR2 as SQIVND (reference sequence).

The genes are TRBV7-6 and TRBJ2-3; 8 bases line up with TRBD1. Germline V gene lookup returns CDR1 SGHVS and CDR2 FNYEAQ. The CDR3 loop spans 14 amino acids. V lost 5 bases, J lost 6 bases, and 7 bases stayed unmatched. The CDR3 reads CASSPGTGGDTQYF. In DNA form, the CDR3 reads TGTGCCAGCAGCCCAGGGACAGGAGGGGATACGCAGTATTTT.

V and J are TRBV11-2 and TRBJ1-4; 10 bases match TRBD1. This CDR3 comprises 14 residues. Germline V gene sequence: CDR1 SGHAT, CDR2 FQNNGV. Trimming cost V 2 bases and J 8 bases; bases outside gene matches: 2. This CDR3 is CASSLTDRGEKLFF. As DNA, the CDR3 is TGTGCCAGCAGCTTAACGGACAGGGGGGAAAAACTGTTTTTT.

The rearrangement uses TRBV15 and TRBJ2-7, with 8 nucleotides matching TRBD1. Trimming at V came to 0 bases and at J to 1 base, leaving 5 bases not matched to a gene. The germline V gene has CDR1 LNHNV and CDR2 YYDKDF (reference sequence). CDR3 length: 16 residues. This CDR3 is CATSRDGTGTSYEQYF. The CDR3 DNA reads TGTGCCACCAGCAGAGATGGGACAGGTACATCCTACGAGCAGTACTTC.

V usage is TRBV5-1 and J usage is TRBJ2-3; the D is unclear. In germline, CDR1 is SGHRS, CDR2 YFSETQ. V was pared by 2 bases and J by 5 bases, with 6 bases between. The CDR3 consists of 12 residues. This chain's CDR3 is CASSFSGDTQYF. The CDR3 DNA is TGCGCCAGCAGCTTTTCGGGAGATACGCAGTATTTT.

For the CDR3, the DNA is TGCGCCAGCAGCTTGGAGCCGGGGCCAGGGGGCGATGCTGGAAACACCATATATTTT. This encodes CASSLEPGPGGDAGNTIYF. This rearrangement joins TRBV5-1 to TRBJ1-3, with TRBD1 matching 8 bases. V shed 0 bases, J shed 2 bases, and the junction held 13 bases outside the gene matches. This CDR3 has 19 residues. From germline, CDR1 is SGHRS and CDR2 YFSETQ.

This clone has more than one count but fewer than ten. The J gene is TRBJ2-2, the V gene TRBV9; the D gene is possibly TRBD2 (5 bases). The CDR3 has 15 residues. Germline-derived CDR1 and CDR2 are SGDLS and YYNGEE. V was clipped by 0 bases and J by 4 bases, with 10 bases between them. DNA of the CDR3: TGTGCCAGCAGCGTAGAAGGGAGAGCCACCGGGGAGCTGTTTTTT. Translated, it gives CASSVEGRATGELFF.

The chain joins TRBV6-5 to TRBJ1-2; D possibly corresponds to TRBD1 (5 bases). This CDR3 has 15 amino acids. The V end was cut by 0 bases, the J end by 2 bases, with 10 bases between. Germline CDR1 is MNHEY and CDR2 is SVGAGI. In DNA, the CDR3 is TGTGCCAGCAGTTACTCGGTAGGGGCAAACTATGGCTACACCTTC. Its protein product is CASSYSVGANYGYTF.

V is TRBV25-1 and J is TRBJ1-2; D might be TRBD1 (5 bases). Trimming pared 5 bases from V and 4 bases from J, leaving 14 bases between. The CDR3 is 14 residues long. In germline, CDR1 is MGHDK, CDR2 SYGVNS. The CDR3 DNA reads TGTGCCAGCAGTCCCTACAGGCGTAGCTATGGCTACACCTTC. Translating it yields CASSPYRRSYGYTF.

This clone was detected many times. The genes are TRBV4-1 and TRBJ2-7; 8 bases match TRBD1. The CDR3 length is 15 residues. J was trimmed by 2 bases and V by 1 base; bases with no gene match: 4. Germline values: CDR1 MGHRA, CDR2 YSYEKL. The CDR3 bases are TGCGCCAGCAGCCAAGCGTGGACAGGGACCTACGAGCAGTACTTC. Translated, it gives CASSQAWTGTYEQYF.

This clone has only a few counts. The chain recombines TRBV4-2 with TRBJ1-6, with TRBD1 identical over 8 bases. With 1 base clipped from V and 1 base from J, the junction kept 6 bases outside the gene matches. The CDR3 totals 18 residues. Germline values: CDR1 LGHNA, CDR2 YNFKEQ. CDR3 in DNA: TGTGCCAGCAGCCAAGTCTGGACAGGGACGTCCTATAATTCACCCCTCCACTTT. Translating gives CASSQVWTGTSYNSPLHF.

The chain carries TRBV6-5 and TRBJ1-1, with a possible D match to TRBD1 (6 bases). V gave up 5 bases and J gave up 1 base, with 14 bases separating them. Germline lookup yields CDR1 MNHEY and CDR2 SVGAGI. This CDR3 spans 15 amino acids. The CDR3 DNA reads TGTGCCAGCAGTAAGTACCGGGACACGAACACTGAAGCTTTCTTT. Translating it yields CASSKYRDTNTEAFF.

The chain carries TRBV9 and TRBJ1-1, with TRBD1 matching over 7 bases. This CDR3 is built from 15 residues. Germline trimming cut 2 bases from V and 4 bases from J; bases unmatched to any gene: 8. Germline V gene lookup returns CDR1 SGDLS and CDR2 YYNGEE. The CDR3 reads CASSVIQGPGTEAFF. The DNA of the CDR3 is TGTGCCAGCAGCGTTATACAGGGGCCGGGCACTGAAGCTTTCTTT.

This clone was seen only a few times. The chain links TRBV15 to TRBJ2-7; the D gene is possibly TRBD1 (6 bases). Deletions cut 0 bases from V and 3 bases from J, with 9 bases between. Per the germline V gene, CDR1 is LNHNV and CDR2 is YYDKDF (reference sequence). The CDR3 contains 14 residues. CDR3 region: CATSREGRGYEQYF. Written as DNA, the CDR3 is TGTGCCACCAGCAGAGAAGGCAGGGGCTACGAGCAGTACTTC.

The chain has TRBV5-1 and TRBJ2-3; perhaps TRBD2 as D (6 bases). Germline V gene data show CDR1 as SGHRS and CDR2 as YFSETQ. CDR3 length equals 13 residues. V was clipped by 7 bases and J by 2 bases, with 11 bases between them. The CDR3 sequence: CASFGTPTDTQYF. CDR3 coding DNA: TGCGCCAGCTTTGGGACTCCCACAGATACGCAGTATTTT.

The DNA for the CDR3 is TGTGCCAGCAGTGAAGGACCTGCAGGGGGCGGAAATCAGCCCCAGCATTTT. Its translation: CASSEGPAGGGNQPQHF. The chain couples TRBV2 to TRBJ1-5; 8 bases map to TRBD1. Per the germline V gene, CDR1 is SNHLY and CDR2 is FYNNEI. The CDR3 covers 17 residues. Losses at the gene ends were 1 base for V and 4 bases for J; bases not matched to a gene: 9.

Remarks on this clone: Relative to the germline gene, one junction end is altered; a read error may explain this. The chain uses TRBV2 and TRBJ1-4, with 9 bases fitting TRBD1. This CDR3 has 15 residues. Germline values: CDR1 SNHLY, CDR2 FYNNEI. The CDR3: CASIELIGGTGRLFF. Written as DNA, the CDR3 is TGTGCCAGCATTGAACTGATAGGGGGGACAGGGAGACTGTTTTTT. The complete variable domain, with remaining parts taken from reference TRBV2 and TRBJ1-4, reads EPEVTQTPSHQVTQMGQEVILRCVPISNHLYFYWYRQILGQKVEFLVSFYNNEISEKSEIFDDQFSVERPDGSNFTLKIRSTKLEDSAMYFCASIELIGGTGRLFFGSGTQLSVL.

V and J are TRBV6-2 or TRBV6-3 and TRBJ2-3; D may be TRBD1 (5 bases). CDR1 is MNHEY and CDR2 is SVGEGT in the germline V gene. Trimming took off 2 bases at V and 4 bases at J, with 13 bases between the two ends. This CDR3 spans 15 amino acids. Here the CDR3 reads CASSYPAGWSDTQYF. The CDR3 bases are TGTGCCAGCAGTTACCCGGCAGGGTGGTCAGATACGCAGTATTTT.

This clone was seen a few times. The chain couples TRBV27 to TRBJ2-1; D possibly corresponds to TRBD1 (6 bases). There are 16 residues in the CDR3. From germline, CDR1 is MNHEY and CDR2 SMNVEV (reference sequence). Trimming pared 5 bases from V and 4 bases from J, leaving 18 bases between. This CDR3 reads CASSPRPGQTYNEQFF. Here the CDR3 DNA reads TGTGCCAGCAGTCCAAGACCGGGACAAACATACAATGAGCAGTTCTTC.

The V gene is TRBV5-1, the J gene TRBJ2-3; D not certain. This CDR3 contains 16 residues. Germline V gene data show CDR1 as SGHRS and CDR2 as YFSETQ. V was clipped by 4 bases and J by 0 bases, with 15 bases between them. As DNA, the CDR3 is TGCGCCAGCAGCGGAATCGAGAGGTCTAGCACAGATACGCAGTATTTT. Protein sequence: CASSGIERSSTDTQYF.

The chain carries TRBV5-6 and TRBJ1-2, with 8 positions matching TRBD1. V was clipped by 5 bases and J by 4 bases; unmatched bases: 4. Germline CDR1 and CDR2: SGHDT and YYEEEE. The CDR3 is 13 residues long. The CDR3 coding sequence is TGTGCCAGCAGGTCGGGACAGGCCTATGGCTACACCTTC. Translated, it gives CASRSGQAYGYTF.

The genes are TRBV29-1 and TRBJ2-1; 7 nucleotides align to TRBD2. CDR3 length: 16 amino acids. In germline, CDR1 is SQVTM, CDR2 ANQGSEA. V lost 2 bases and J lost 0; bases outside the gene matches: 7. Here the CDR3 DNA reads TGCAGCGTTGAACTGAGCGGGACCAGCTCCTACAATGAGCAGTTCTTC. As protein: CSVELSGTSSYNEQFF.

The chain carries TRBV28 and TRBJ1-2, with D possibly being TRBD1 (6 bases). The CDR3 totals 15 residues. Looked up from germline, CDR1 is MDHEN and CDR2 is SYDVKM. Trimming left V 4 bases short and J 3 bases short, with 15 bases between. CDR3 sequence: CASSSGQLRDYGYTF. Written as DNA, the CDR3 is TGTGCCAGCAGTTCGGGACAACTCAGGGACTATGGCTACACCTTC.

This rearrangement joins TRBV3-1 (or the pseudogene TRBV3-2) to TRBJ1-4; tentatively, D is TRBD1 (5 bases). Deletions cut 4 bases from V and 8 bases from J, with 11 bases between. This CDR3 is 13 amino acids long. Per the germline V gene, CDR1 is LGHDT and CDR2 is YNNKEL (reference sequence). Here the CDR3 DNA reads TGTGCCAGCAGCCGAGGACATGGGGAAAAACTGTTTTTT. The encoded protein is CASSRGHGEKLFF.